This TCR beta chain was sequenced in a study of shared clonotypes between healthy human individuals. The run depth of the assay was deep. Unsorted PBMC DNA underwent sequencing on ten immunoSEQ deep assay plates. Per the study methods: Filtering differed because ImmunoSEQ produced junction-only sequences that carried no quality scores. TCRdb's table, derived via immunoSEQ multiplex PCR, lists solely in-frame clones and lacks some. Clone size and V and J calls were adopted from that table, with D and trimming inferred from the DNA. Among 500,000 to 650,000 clones, around 78% were seen once, and the ten largest hold 9.5% to 15%. CDR1 and CDR2 (germline): GTSNPN, SVGIG (reference sequence). V lost 0 bases and J lost 7, with 10 bases in between. The length of the CDR3 is 13 residues.

The sample consisted of PBMCs. The chain is built from TRBV30 and TRBJ2-1, with D unclear. The receptor comes from a woman in her thirties or forties in good health. Some clones in this sample may be carry-over from other donors' samples. CDR3 region: CAWSVGYGNEQFF. As DNA, the CDR3 is TGTGCCTGGAGTGTGGGCTACGGGAATGAGCAGTTCTTC.